This T cell receptor (beta chain) emerged from a study of shared clonotypes between healthy human individuals (dated by TCRdb to 2020 to 2021). At the level of the whole study: Three men and a couple of women, aged 18 to 49 years, made up the cohort. To estimate repertoire size and how much clonotypes are shared between individuals, the study performed deep sequencing of blood TCR repertoires from 4 to 6 healthy adults. Each donor's leukapheresis produced roughly between roughly 0.94 and 9.5 billion PBMCs. To increase sequencing depth and limit assay-specific biases, different laboratories used diverse techniques to prepare libraries and sequence TCR repertoires. Overall results and qualifications from the work: The small number of donors limited the genetic and exposure-history diversity represented. Pairwise subsampling led to the expectation that sequencing depth would affect the degree of clonotype sharing among donors. Sampling was limited to blood, and TCR repertoires in tissue likely differ from TCR repertoires in blood.

Donors were healthy HIV-negative adults with no recently reported acute infections or vaccinations. Only Caucasian adults living in Nashville, Tennessee, USA were represented among the donors. For unsorted samples, about 90 million PBMCs were counted and genomic DNA was extracted with the QIAamp DNA Blood Mini kit. Blood was obtained by leukapheresis, after which PBMCs were separated by Ficoll-Histopaque density gradient centrifugation and cryopreserved in liquid nitrogen vapor phase. From the cysteine up to the phenylalanine, the CDR3 has a length of 14 residues. Just CDR3 DNA is preserved here, 42 bases in frame from base 1. Via the germline V gene, CDR1 is MDHEN and CDR2 SYDVKM. A distance of 12 bases separates the germline ends of V and J, which lose 6 bases and 0 bases respectively. TCR CDR3 regions were amplified from genomic DNA by multiplex PCR using the deep immunoSEQ assay. Extracted genomic DNA from each cell subset was distributed evenly across all wells of several immunoSEQ 96-well plates, and each plate was treated as a replicate. Each replicate PCR for unsorted PBMC received about 300 ng genomic DNA, equal to 25,000 to 35,000 T cell genomes. Ten immunoSEQ deep assay plates were used to sequence unsorted PBMC genomic DNA. Purified libraries were measured with a Qubit 3.0 fluorometer, size-checked on a Bioanalyzer 2100, and measured again with the KAPA Library Quantification kit. Every immunoSEQ 96-well plate was sequenced on a separate single-read 150-cycle Illumina NextSeq 550 flow cell. In the paper's pipeline: Because only junctional sequences without quality scores were contained in the immunoSEQ output, filtering matching that applied to full-length reads could not be performed. To assign V/J genes and CDR3, sequences were annotated using PyIR, a Python wrapper for IgBLAST v1.9, with IMGT germline references. Any read was removed if the V/J assignment was weak (E-value above 1e-6), the CDR3 was missing, or the read contained stop codons, out-of-frame junctions, or ambiguous translated residues. V3J clonotypes were defined as sequences sharing the same inferred V gene, J gene, and CDR3 amino acid sequence. To compute the percentage overlap between repertoires, the number of shared unique clonotypes was divided by the size of the smaller repertoire. Richness of each repertoire was evaluated using RTK rarefaction, the Chao1 estimator, and Recon v2.1 estimates of unobserved clonotypes. As stored in TCRdb, this immuneACCESS dataset retains in-frame rearrangements with V and J assigned. A fraction of the clones does not appear; measured against another copy, unresolved V genes explain less than half of the discrepancy, and the remainder lacks a known reason. The DNA gave D and trimming, while V, J and clone size come from that table. Counted in this sample were 450,000 or so clones; 60% to 80% of them appeared once. The ten biggest clones cover 12% of the sample.

About this clone itself: There is no known antigen for this receptor. Per-base quality was not reported, and no clone a single base away is much larger than it.

The clonotype comes from a middle-aged woman in good health. Some clones in this sample may be carry-over from other donors' samples. Sequenced material: PBMCs. Here the chain combines TRBV28 and TRBJ2-7, with an unclear D gene assignment. The CDR3 region: CASRGPGDSYEQYF. In nucleotides, the sequence is TGTGCCAGCAGGGGCCCTGGGGACTCCTACGAGCAGTACTTC.